The rows below give T cell receptor beta chains drawn from one sample of a study of blood T cell repertoires in COVID-19. This table comes from immunoSEQ multiplex PCR, and its TCRdb copy is limited to in-frame clones, with some not included. This table has approximately 56,000 clones, around nine tenths appearing once. Input material: peripheral blood. These receptors all come from a man at least 80 years old with active or convalescent COVID-19. Both conserved end residues are part of each CDR3. Each record gives: D gene, V gene, J gene, clone size, CDR3 DNA, CDR3 protein. D genes are given only for firm matches. The size field is filled for only some rows; it gives once, few, many or a size class.

.	TRBV14	TRBJ2-7	.	TGTGCCAGCAGCCAGAGCCAGGGGATCGACGAGCAGTACTTC	CASSQSQGIDEQYF
TRBD2	TRBV18	TRBJ2-1	.	TGTGCCAGCTCACCATATGTTAGCGGGGGCCGTATCTACAATGAGCAGTTCTTC	CASSPYVSGGRIYNEQFF
TRBD1	TRBV6-1	TRBJ1-3	few	TGTGCCAGCAGTGCCGGGACAGGGGACTCTGGAAACACCATATATTTT	CASSAGTGDSGNTIYF
.	TRBV19	TRBJ2-3	.	TGTGCCAGTAAGGCGGGCGCAGATACGCAGTATTTT	CASKAGADTQYF
.	TRBV30	TRBJ2-2	.	TGTGCCTGGATCGTAGCGGCCCACCGGGAGCTGTTTTTT	CAWIVAAHRELFF
TRBD2	TRBV5-4	TRBJ2-5	.	TGTGCCAGCAGGACTAGCGGGAGTGCAGCAGAGACCCAGTACTTC	CASRTSGSAAETQYF
.	TRBV7-8	TRBJ1-1	.	TGTGCCAGCAGCATCGGGGGTTGGCAGAGGCCTGAAGCTTTCTTT	CASSIGGWQRPEAFF
.	TRBV30	TRBJ2-7	.	TGTGCCTGGAGTGTTCAGGGGTACGAGCAGTACTTC	CAWSVQGYEQYF
.	TRBV30	TRBJ2-7	.	TGTGCCTGGAGTGGCACTTCCTACGAGCAGTACTTC	CAWSGTSYEQYF
TRBD1	TRBV15	TRBJ2-1	.	TGTGCCACCAGCAGAACAACAGGGGGCACCTACAATGAGCAGTTCTTC	CATSRTTGGTYNEQFF
.	TRBV5-1	TRBJ2-3	.	TGCGCCAGCAGCTTGGAAGGGGGGGCGGATACGCAGTATTTT	CASSLEGGADTQYF
TRBD1	TRBV12-3/TRBV12-4	TRBJ1-3	.	TGTGCCAGCAGTTTCGGGACAGCACCTTCATATTTT	CASSFGTAPSYF
TRBD2	TRBV27	TRBJ2-5	once	TGTGCCAGCAGTTTGCGGGGGATCGAGACCCAGTACTTC	CASSLRGIETQYF
TRBD2	TRBV6-6	TRBJ2-1	.	TGTGCCAGCAGTTACCCCTCCGGGACTAACAATGAGCAGTTCTTC	CASSYPSGTNNEQFF
TRBD1	TRBV18	TRBJ1-6	.	TGTGCCAGCTCAGAAACAGGGGCACTGGGTTCACCCCTCCACTTT	CASSETGALGSPLHF
TRBD1	TRBV4-1	TRBJ2-3	.	TGCGCCAGCAGCCAAACGGGACAGGGAACAGATACGCAGTATTTT	CASSQTGQGTDTQYF
.	TRBV19	TRBJ1-1	.	TGTGCCAGTAGTATAGATAGCGGGACTGAAGCTTTCTTT	CASSIDSGTEAFF
.	TRBV2	TRBJ2-3	.	TGTGCCAGCACCACTCCAGGGGCAGATACGCAGTATTTT	CASTTPGADTQYF
.	TRBV19	TRBJ1-2	.	TGTGCCAGTAGCCCCAGGACTAACTATGGCTACACCTTC	CASSPRTNYGYTF
.	TRBV7-9	TRBJ2-5	hyperexpanded	TGTGCCAGCAGTTCGCCTCAGGGGACTACACAAGAGACCCAGTACTTC	CASSSPQGTTQETQYF
TRBD2	TRBV5-1	TRBJ2-1	.	TGCGCCAGCAGCTTGGCTGCAGCGGGAGGATACAATGAGCAGTTCTTC	CASSLAAAGGYNEQFF
.	TRBV30	TRBJ2-5	.	TGTGCCTGGAGTGTACTAGTTGAGACCCAGTACTTC	CAWSVLVETQYF
.	TRBV11-2	TRBJ2-3	.	TGTGCCAGCAGCGCCCTAGTGACAGATACGCAGTATTTT	CASSALVTDTQYF
.	TRBV7-9	TRBJ1-5	.	TGTGCCAGCAGCTTAGGCCCCCGGGGGGCTAACAATCAGCCCCAGCATTTT	CASSLGPRGANNQPQHF
TRBD1	TRBV24-1	TRBJ2-1	.	TGTGCCACCAGATCGACAGGGGGGTTCGCCTACAATGAGCAGTTCTTC	CATRSTGGFAYNEQFF
.	TRBV7-8	TRBJ1-6	few	TGTGCCAGCAGCTTAGGCGGTACAGGGTTACAATCACCCCTCCACTTT	CASSLGGTGLQSPLHF
.	TRBV7-2	TRBJ2-3	.	TGTGCCAGCAGCTTAGGAGGGGGGGCAGGAGATACGCAGTATTTT	CASSLGGGAGDTQYF
.	TRBV2	TRBJ2-7	.	TGTGCCAGCAGTTCTCAGGGGGGCTCCTACGAGCAGTACTTC	CASSSQGGSYEQYF
TRBD1	TRBV7-8	TRBJ1-2	.	TGTGCCAGCAGCTTAGTGGAGGGGGCGGGCTATGGCTACACCTTC	CASSLVEGAGYGYTF
TRBD1	TRBV12-3/TRBV12-4	TRBJ2-1	.	TGTGCCAGCAGTAGGGGGACAGGGGTCGAGCAGTTCTTC	CASSRGTGVEQFF
TRBD1	TRBV14	TRBJ2-7	.	TGTGCCAGCAGCCACTTCAGGGGGACAGACGAGCAGTACTTC	CASSHFRGTDEQYF
.	TRBV7-2	TRBJ2-7	few	TGTGCCAGCAGTGCTCAGATTGATTCCTACGAGCAGTACTTC	CASSAQIDSYEQYF
TRBD2	TRBV5-1	TRBJ2-7	.	TGCGCCAGCAGCTTGTTGGCTAGCGGGAGTCCCTCCTACGAGCAGTACTTC	CASSLLASGSPSYEQYF
TRBD2	TRBV7-2	TRBJ2-7	.	TGTGCCAGCAGCTTGGATAGCGGGAGGGGGTTCAACGAGCAGTACTTC	CASSLDSGRGFNEQYF
.	TRBV27	TRBJ1-4	.	TGTGCCAGCAGTTCAGAGGGAACTAAGGAAAAACTGTTTTTT	CASSSEGTKEKLFF
.	TRBV19	TRBJ2-2	.	TGTGCCAGTACCTCGACCAGGGTCCCCGGCACCGGGGAGCTGTTTTTT	CASTSTRVPGTGELFF
.	TRBV19	TRBJ2-1	.	TGTGCCAGTAGCGAGGGGGATTTTGGTGGGCAGTTCTTC	CASSEGDFGGQFF
TRBD1	TRBV12-3/TRBV12-4	TRBJ1-2	.	TGTGCCAGCAGCCGCCGGGACAGCTATGGCTACACCTTC	CASSRRDSYGYTF
TRBD2	TRBV7-2	TRBJ2-7	once	TGTGCCAGTGCCTCCGGGACTAAGCCCTACGAGCAGTACTTC	CASASGTKPYEQYF
.	TRBV2	TRBJ1-3	.	TGTGCCAGCAAGTCAGGGCACTCTGGAAACACCATATATTTT	CASKSGHSGNTIYF
TRBD1	TRBV7-9	TRBJ1-5	.	TGTGCCAGCAGCTTAGCGGGGACAGGGGGTTCTCAGCCCCAGCATTTT	CASSLAGTGGSQPQHF
TRBD1	TRBV9	TRBJ2-7	.	TGTGCCAGCAGCGCCCGGGACAGGGATCGGGAGCAGTACTTC	CASSARDRDREQYF
TRBD1	TRBV19	TRBJ1-5	.	TGTGCCACCCGACAGGGGAATCAGCCCCAGCATTTT	CATRQGNQPQHF
TRBD2	TRBV20-1	TRBJ2-2	.	TGCAGTGCTAGTCGTAGCGGGACCTACACCGGGGAGCTGTTTTTT	CSASRSGTYTGELFF
TRBD1	TRBV7-9	TRBJ1-1	.	TGTGCCAGCAGGCCCGGGACAGGGAAAGGTGAAGCTTTCTTT	CASRPGTGKGEAFF
.	TRBV7-2	TRBJ2-6	.	TGTGCCAGCAGCCGCGCGAGCTCTGGGGCCAACGTCCTGACTTTC	CASSRASSGANVLTF
.	TRBV14	TRBJ2-7	once	TGTGCCAGCAGCCTTTCGGGCCTACGGGGGGCGCAGTACTTC	CASSLSGLRGAQYF
TRBD2	TRBV5-1	TRBJ2-3	once	TGCGCCAGCAGCTTTAGCGGGGGGCTAGCAACAGATACGCAGTATTTT	CASSFSGGLATDTQYF
.	TRBV4-2	TRBJ1-5	once	TGTGCCAGCAGCCAAGAAGCACAGAGCAATCAGCCCCAGCATTTT	CASSQEAQSNQPQHF
TRBD1	TRBV7-3	TRBJ2-2	.	TGTGCCAGCAGCAAAGACTCCGGGACAGCTAACACCGGGGAGCTGTTTTTT	CASSKDSGTANTGELFF
.	TRBV9	TRBJ1-6	.	TGTGCCAGCAGCGTAGACCCCTCAGGGACACCCCTCCACTTT	CASSVDPSGTPLHF
.	TRBV7-2	TRBJ2-6	.	TGTGCCAGCAGCGCCACAGTTGTCCTGACTTTC	CASSATVVLTF
.	TRBV3-1/TRBV3-2	TRBJ1-6	.	TGTGCCAGCAGCCAAGGCCCGGGACACTTACTCCACTTT	CASSQGPGHLLHF
TRBD1	TRBV29-1	TRBJ1-5	.	TGCAGCGTCGCAACCGGGACAGGGGGCAGGCAGCCCCAGCATTTT	CSVATGTGGRQPQHF
TRBD1	TRBV10-3	TRBJ1-6	.	TGTGCCACCTCCGGGACAGATAATTCACCCCTCCACTTT	CATSGTDNSPLHF